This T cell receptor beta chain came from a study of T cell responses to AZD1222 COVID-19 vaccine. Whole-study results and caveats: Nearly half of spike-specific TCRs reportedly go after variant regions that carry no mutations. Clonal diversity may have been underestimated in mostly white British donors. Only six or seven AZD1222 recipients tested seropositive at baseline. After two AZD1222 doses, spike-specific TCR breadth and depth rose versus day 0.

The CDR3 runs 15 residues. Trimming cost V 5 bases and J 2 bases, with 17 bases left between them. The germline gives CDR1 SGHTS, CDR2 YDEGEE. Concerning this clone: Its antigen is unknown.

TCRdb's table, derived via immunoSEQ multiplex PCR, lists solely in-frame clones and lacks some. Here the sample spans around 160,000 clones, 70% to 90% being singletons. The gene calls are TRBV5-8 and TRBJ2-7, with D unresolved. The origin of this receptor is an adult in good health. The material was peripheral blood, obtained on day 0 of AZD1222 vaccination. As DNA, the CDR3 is TGTGCCAGCAGAGATTCCGTTTCTGCTGCCTACGAGCAGTACTTC. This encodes CASRDSVSAAYEQYF.